The 10 T cell receptor beta chains given below trace back to one sample, sequenced in a study of T cell changes during pregnancy in multiple sclerosis. Here immunoSEQ multiplex PCR was the method, and the copy in TCRdb shows in-frame clones only, minus some. The table has around 49,000 clones, around 95% seen once. The sample in question was CD8+ T cells from peripheral blood mononuclear cells, obtained in the first trimester of pregnancy. Source of these receptors: a female donor with multiple sclerosis, enrolled in a pregnancy study.

The chain employs TRBV19 and TRBJ1-1; 10 bases align to TRBD1. There are 17 residues in the CDR3. V dropped 2 bases and J dropped 1; count of bases not matched to a gene: 7. Germline CDR1 and CDR2: LNHDA and SQIVND (reference sequence). CDR3 sequence: CASSILGTGVENTEAFF. CDR3 nucleotide sequence: TGTGCCAGTAGTATATTAGGGACAGGGGTCGAGAACACTGAAGCTTTCTTT. Complete variable domain (other parts from reference TRBV19 and TRBJ1-1): DGGITQSPKYLFRKEGQNVTLSCEQNLNHDAMYWYRQDPGQGLRLIYYSQIVNDFQKGDIAEGYSVSREKKESFPLTVTSAQKNPTAFYLCASSILGTGVENTEAFFGQGTRLTVV.

The J gene is TRBJ1-2, the V gene TRBV30, with D tentatively TRBD1 (6 bases). Germline V gene lookup returns CDR1 GTSNPN and CDR2 SVGIG (reference sequence). V lost 0 bases, J lost 4 bases, and 15 bases lay in between. The CDR3 is made up of 15 amino acids. The CDR3 DNA reads as TGTGCCTGGAGTGTACGCCCAGGGGACATCTATGGCTACACCTTC. It translates to CAWSVRPGDIYGYTF.

This sequence joins TRBV7-9 and TRBJ2-5; no firm D call. Looked up from germline, CDR1 is SEHNR and CDR2 is FQNEAQ (reference sequence). There are 15 residues in the CDR3. V shed 1 base and J shed 1 base, with 10 bases lying between them. The CDR3 protein is CASSLDGQAQETQYF. CDR3 bases: TGTGCCAGCAGCTTAGATGGGCAGGCCCAAGAGACCCAGTACTTC.

The rearrangement joins TRBV11-2 to TRBJ1-1; D is ambiguous. This CDR3 is built from 14 residues. Germline CDR1 reads SGHAT; CDR2 reads FQNNGV. The V and J ends lost 1 base and 1 base respectively, with 7 bases between them. CDR3 bases: TGTGCCAGCAGCTTAGTACTGAAGAACACTGAAGCTTTCTTT. Translation: CASSLVLKNTEAFF. The complete variable domain, with remaining parts taken from reference TRBV11-2 and TRBJ1-1, reads EAGVAQSPRYKIIEKRQSVAFWCNPISGHATLYWYQQILGQGPKLLIQFQNNGVVDDSQLPKDRFSAERLKGVDSTLKIQPAKLEDSAVYLCASSLVLKNTEAFFGQGTRLTVV.

The rearrangement joins TRBV19 to TRBJ2-1; TRBD1 might be the D (8 bases). The ends were cut back, 2 bases at V and 7 bases at J, with 12 bases in the middle. Germline CDR1 LNHDA, CDR2 SQIVND (reference sequence). This CDR3 comprises 14 residues. CDR3 in amino acids: CASSITGGVNEQFF. The CDR3 bases are TGTGCCAGTAGTATAACAGGGGGGGTGAATGAGCAGTTCTTC.

This chain joins TRBV28 and TRBJ2-3; D ambiguous. Between the trimmed V and J ends, which lost 5 bases and 4 bases, there was a span of 25 bases. The CDR3 extends over 18 amino acids. Germline V gene data show CDR1 as MDHEN and CDR2 as SYDVKM. CDR3 amino acids: CASSATQLGQFGSDTQYF. The DNA for the CDR3 is TGTGCCAGCAGTGCAACCCAGTTGGGCCAATTTGGTTCAGATACGCAGTATTTT.

CDR3 coding DNA: TGCGCCAGCAGCCAAGACAACTACGAGCAGTACTTC. It encodes CASSQDNYEQYF. V is TRBV4-1 and J is TRBJ2-7; no clear D. The length of the CDR3 is 12 residues. V was clipped by 0 bases and J by 3 bases, with 3 bases between them. Germline V gene lookup returns CDR1 MGHRA and CDR2 YSYEKL.

V usage is TRBV9 and J usage is TRBJ1-1, with 8 positions matching TRBD1. The J segment lost 4 bases and the V segment lost 0 bases, leaving 2 bases of the junction unmatched. Per the germline V gene, CDR1 is SGDLS and CDR2 is YYNGEE. The CDR3 length is 14 residues. The CDR3 spells CASSVARGPTEAFF. In DNA form, the CDR3 reads TGTGCCAGCAGCGTAGCCAGGGGGCCCACTGAAGCTTTCTTT.

This clone was observed once. The chain carries TRBV7-9 and TRBJ2-3; D call uncertain. The ends were cut back, 2 bases at V and 4 bases at J, with 4 bases in the middle. Per germline, CDR1 SEHNR and CDR2 FQNEAQ (reference sequence). The CDR3 sequence is 12 residues long. The CDR3 is CASSLLADTQYF. In nucleotides, the CDR3 is TGTGCCAGCAGCTTATTAGCAGATACGCAGTATTTT.

V usage is TRBV19 and J usage is TRBJ1-1; D unclear. V gave up 6 bases and J gave up 0 bases, with 8 bases separating them. The germline V gene has CDR1 LNHDA and CDR2 SQIVND (reference sequence). The CDR3 length is 13 residues. The CDR3 DNA is TGTGCCAGTAGCTCTTCAGTGAACACTGAAGCTTTCTTT. This translates into CASSSSVNTEAFF.